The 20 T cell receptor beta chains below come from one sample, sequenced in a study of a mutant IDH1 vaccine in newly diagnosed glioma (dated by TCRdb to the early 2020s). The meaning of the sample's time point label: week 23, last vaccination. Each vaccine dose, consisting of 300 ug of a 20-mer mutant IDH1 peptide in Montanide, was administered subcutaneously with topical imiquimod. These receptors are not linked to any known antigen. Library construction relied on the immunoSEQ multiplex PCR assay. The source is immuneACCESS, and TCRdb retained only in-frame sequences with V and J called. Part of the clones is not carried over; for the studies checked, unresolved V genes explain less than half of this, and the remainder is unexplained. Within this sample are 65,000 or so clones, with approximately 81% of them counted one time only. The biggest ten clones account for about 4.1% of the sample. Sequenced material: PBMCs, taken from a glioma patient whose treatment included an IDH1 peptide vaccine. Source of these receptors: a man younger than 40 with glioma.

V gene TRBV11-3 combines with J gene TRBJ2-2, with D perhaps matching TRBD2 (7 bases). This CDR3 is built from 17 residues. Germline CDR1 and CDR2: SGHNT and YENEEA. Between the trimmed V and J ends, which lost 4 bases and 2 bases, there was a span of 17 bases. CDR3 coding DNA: TGTGCCAGCAGCTCCGGCGGCGGGGGCCTCAACACCGGGGAGCTGTTTTTT. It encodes CASSSGGGGLNTGELFF.

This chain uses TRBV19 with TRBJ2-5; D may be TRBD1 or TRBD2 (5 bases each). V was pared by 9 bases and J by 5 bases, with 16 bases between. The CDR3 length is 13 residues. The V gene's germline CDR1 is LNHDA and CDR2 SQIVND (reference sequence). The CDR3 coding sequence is TGTGCCAGCCGGGGCGGCAACGGGGAGACCCAGTACTTC. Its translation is CASRGGNGETQYF.

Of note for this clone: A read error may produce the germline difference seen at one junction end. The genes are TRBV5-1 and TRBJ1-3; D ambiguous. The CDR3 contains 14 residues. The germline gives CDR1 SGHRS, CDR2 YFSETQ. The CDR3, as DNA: TGCGCCGGCAGCTTGGGCAGCTCTGGAAACACCATATATTTT. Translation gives CAGSLGSSGNTIYF.

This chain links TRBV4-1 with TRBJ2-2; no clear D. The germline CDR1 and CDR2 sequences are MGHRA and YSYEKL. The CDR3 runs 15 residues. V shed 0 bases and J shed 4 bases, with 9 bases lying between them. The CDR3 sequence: CASSQDPRLTGELFF. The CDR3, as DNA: TGCGCCAGCAGCCAAGATCCCCGTCTCACCGGGGAGCTGTTTTTT.

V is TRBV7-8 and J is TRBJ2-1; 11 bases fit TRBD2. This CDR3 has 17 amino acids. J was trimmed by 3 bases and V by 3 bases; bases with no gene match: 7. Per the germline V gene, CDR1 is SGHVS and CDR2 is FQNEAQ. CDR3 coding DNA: TGTGCCAGCAGCTTGGGCCTAGCGGGGGGATTCTACAATGAGCAGTTCTTC. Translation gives CASSLGLAGGFYNEQFF.

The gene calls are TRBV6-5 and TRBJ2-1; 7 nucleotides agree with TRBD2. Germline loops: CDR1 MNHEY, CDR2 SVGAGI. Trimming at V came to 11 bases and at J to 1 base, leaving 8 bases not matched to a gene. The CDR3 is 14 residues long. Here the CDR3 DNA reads TGTGCCGGTCGGTTGGGGGGGTCCTACAATGAGCAGTTCTTC. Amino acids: CAGRLGGSYNEQFF.

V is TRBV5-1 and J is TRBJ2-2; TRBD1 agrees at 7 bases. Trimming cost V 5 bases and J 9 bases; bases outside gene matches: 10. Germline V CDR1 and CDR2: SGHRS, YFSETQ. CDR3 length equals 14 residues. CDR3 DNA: TGCGCCAGCAGTTTGACAGGGTTTACCCGGGAGCTGTTTTTT. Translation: CASSLTGFTRELFF.

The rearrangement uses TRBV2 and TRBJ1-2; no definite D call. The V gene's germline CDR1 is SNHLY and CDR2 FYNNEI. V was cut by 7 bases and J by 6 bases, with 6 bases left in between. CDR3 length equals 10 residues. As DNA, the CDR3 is TGTGCCAGCAAGGAAAATGGCTACACCTTC. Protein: CASKENGYTF.

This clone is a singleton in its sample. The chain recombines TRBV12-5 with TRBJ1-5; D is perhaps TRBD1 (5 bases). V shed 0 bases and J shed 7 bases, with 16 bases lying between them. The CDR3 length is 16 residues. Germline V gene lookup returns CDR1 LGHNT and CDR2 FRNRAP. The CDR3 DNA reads TGTGCTAGTGGTTTGGTACTCGGCAGGGACGGACAGCCCCAGCATTTT. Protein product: CASGLVLGRDGQPQHF. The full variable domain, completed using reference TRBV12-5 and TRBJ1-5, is DARVTQTPRHKVTEMGQEVTMRCQPILGHNTVFWYRQTMMQGLELLAYFRNRAPLDDSGMPKDRFSAEMPDATLATLKIQPSEPRDSAVYFCASGLVLGRDGQPQHFGDGTRLSIL.

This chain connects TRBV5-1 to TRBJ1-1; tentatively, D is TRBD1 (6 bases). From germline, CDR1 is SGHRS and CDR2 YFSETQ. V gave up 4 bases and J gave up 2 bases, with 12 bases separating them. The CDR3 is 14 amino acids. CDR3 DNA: TGCGCCAGCAGCCAGGGGACGGCTAACACTGAAGCTTTCTTT. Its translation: CASSQGTANTEAFF.

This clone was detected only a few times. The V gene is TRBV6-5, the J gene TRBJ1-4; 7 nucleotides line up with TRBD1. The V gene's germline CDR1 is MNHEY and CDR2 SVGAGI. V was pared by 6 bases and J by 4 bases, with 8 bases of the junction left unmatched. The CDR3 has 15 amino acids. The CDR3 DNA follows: TGTGCCAGCAGACCAGGGACAGTGCTTAATGAAAAACTGTTTTTT. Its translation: CASRPGTVLNEKLFF.

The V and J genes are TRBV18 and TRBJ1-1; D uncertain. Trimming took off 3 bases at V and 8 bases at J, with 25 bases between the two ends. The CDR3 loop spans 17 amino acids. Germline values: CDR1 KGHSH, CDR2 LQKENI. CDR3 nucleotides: TGTGCCAGCTCACCCCTAAGAGGGTCGGTGCTTGTTGGGGAAGCTTTCTTT. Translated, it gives CASSPLRGSVLVGEAFF.

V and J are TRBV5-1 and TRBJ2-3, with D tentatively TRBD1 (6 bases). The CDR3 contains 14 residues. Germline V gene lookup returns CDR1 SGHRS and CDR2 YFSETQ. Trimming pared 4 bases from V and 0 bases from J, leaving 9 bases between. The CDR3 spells CASSGTGSTDTQYF. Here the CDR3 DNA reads TGCGCCAGCAGCGGTACAGGGAGCACAGATACGCAGTATTTT.

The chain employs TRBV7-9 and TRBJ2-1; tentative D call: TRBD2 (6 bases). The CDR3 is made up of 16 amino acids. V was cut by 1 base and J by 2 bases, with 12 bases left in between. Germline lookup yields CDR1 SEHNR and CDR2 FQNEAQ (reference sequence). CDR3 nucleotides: TGTGCCAGCAGCTTAGTGGTGACTAGGACCTACAATGAGCAGTTCTTC. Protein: CASSLVVTRTYNEQFF.

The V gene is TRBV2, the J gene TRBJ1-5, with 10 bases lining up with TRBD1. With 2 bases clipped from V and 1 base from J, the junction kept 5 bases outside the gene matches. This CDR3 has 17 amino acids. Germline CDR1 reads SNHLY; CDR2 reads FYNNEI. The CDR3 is CASSEWGQGPSNQPQHF. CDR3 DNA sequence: TGTGCCAGCAGTGAATGGGGACAGGGGCCAAGCAATCAGCCCCAGCATTTT.

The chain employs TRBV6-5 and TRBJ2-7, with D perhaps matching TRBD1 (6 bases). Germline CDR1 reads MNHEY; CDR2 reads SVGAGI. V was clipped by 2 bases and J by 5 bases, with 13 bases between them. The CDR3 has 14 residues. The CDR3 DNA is TGTGCCAGCAGTTACAGTCCCCGGACAGACGAGCAGTACTTC. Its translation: CASSYSPRTDEQYF.

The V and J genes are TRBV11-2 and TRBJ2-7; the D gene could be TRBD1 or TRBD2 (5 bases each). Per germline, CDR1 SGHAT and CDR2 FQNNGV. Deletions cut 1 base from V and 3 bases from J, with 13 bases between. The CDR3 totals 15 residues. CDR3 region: CASSLGPGTVYEQYF. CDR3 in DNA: TGTGCCAGCAGCTTAGGCCCCGGGACCGTCTACGAGCAGTACTTC.

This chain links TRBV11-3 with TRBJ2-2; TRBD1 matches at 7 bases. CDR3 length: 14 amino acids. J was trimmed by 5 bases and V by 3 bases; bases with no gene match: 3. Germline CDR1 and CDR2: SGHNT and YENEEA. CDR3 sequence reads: CASSFNRGTGELFF. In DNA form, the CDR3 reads TGTGCCAGCAGCTTTAACAGGGGTACCGGGGAGCTGTTTTTT. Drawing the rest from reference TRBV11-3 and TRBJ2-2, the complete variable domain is EAGVVQSPRYKIIEKKQPVAFWCNPISGHNTLYWYLQNLGQGPELLIRYENEEAVDDSQLPKDRFSAERLKGVDSTLKIQPAELGDSAVYLCASSFNRGTGELFFGEGSRLTVL.

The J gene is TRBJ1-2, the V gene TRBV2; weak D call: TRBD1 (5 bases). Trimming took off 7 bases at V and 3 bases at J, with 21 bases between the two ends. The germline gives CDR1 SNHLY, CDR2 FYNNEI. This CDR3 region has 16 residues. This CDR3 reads CASTRGPSVFDYGYTF. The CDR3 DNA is TGTGCCAGCACGCGGGGACCGTCTGTTTTCGACTATGGCTACACCTTC.

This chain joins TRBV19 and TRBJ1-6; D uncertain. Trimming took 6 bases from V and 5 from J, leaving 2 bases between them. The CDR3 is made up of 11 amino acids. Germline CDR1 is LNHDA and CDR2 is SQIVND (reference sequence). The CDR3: CASRDNSPLHF. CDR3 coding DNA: TGTGCCAGTAGGGATAATTCACCCCTCCACTTT.